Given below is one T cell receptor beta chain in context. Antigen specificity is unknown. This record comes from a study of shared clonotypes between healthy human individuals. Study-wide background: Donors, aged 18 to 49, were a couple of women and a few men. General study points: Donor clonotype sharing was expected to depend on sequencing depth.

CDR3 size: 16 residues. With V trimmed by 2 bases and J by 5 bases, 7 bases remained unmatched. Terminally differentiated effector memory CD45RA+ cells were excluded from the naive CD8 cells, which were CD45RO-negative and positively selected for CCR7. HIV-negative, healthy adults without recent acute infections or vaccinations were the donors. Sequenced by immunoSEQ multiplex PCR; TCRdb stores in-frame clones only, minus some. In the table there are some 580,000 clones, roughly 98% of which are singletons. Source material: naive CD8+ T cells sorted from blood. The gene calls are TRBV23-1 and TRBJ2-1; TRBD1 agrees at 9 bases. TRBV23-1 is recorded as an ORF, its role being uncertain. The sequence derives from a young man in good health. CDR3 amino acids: CASSQRRDRENNEQFF. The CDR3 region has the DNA TGCGCCAGCAGTCAACGCCGGGACAGGGAAAACAATGAGCAGTTCTTC.